This T cell receptor (beta chain) appears in the sequencing data of a study of early T cells in non-severe SARS-CoV-2 infection. Across the study: Sequencing used unsorted whole-blood bulk RNA, so chains lack pairing. Study observations and caveats: Clonotype matching in VDJdb favored anti-spike CD8 responses and did not capture private and CD4 specificities.

CDR3 length: 14 amino acids. The V and J ends lost 3 bases and 2 bases respectively, with 9 bases between them. Attached unique molecular identifiers marked individual cDNA molecules. TCRdb re-derived calls from the 5' RACE reads in MiXCR, one entry per CDR3 protein. The table records 15,000 to 20,000 distinct CDR3 sequences, approximately 4.7% of them present only once. In this sample, this clonotype turned up many times. Its antigen is as yet unknown. The sequenced sample was whole blood. The receptor comes from an adult who was a healthcare worker with PCR-confirmed SARS-CoV-2 infection or an uninfected control (not recorded which). The chain carries TRBV12-3 or TRBV12-4 and TRBJ2-3; D possibly matches TRBD1 or TRBD2 (5 bases each). CDR3 sequence (DNA): TGTGCCAGCAGTTTCGGGACGATCACAGATACGCAGTATTTT. It yields the protein CASSFGTITDTQYF.